This T cell receptor beta chain is from a study of human T cells and chemical hapten exposure. Study information: Alopecia areata, totalis or universalis was found in mostly female patients.

The CDR3 consists of 14 residues. CDR1 is SGHAT, CDR2 FQNNGV, per germline. Unmatched junction bases numbered 8, after V lost 5 bases and J lost 7 bases. Time point denoted: patch test 3, about 24 weeks after DPC sensitization. Treatment indicated: therapeutic diphenylcyclopropenone sensitization with weekly scalp DPC. Those who donated were patients with alopecia, 18 to 70 years of age, and suitable for DPC. The sample holds a few counts of this clonotype. One entry per CDR3 protein results from TCRdb running MiXCR on the RACE reads. The sample has 90,000 to 140,000 distinct CDR3 sequences, roughly a third seen once.

The rearrangement uses TRBV11-2 and TRBJ2-1, with 7 nucleotides matching TRBD2. This TCR came from a middle-aged man with alopecia areata. Some clones in this sample may be carry-over from other donors' samples. The input for sequencing was whole blood, taken in connection with sensitization to the hapten diphenylcyclopropenone (DPC). DNA of the CDR3: TGTGCCAGCAGCGAAAGGACTAGTTGGAATGAGCAGTTCTTC. It codes for CASSERTSWNEQFF.